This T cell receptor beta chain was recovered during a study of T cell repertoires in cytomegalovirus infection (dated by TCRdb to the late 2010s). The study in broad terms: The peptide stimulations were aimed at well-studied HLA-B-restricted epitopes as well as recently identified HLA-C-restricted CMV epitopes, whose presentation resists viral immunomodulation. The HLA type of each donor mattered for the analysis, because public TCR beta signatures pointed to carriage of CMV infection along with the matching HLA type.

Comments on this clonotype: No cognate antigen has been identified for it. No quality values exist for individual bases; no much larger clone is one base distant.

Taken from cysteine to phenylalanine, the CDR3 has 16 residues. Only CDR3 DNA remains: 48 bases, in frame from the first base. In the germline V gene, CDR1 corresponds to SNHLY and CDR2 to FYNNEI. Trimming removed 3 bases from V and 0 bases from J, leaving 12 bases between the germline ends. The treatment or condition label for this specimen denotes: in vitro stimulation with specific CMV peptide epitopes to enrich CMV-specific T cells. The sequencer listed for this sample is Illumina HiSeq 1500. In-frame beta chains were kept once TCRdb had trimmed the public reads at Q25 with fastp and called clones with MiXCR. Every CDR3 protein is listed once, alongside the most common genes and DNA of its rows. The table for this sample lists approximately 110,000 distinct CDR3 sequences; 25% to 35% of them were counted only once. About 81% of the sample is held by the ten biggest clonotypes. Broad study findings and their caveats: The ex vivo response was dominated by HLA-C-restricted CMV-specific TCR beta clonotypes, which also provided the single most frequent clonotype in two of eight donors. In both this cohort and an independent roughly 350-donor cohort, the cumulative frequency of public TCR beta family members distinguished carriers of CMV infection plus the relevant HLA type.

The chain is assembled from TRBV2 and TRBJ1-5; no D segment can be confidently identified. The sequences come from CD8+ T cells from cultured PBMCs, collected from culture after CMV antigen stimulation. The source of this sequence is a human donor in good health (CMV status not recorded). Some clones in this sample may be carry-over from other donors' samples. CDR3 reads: CASSEWLSYSNQPQHF. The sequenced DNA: TGTGCCAGCAGTGAGTGGCTCAGCTATAGCAATCAGCCCCAGCATTTT.